The 23 T cell receptor beta chains presented below share a single source sample, sequenced in a study of human T cells and chemical hapten exposure. Unfractionated whole blood served as the source for total RNA extraction. TCRdb analysed the 5' RACE reads with MiXCR anew, one entry per CDR3 protein. The table shows 110,000 to 150,000 distinct CDR3 sequences, with roughly 4.1% occurring only once. Every receptor here comes from a female donor in good health.

The chain carries TRBV7-2 and TRBJ2-3, with 14 positions matching TRBD2. This CDR3 has 16 residues. V lost 5 bases, J lost 3 bases, and 4 bases stayed unmatched. Per the germline V gene, CDR1 is SGHTA and CDR2 is FQGNSA. The CDR3 sequence is CASSARTSGGTDTQYF. The CDR3 DNA reads as TGTGCCAGCAGCGCCCGGACTAGCGGGGGGACAGATACGCAGTATTTT.

This clonotype was seen at least ten times. The V gene is TRBV4-3, the J gene TRBJ2-2; 8 bases are shared with TRBD2. The CDR3 spans 16 residues. Germline CDR1 and CDR2: LGHNA and YSLEER. Unmatched junction bases numbered 4, after V lost 4 bases and J lost 0 bases. CDR3 in DNA: TGCGCCAGCAGCCCGTTAGCGGGGTCGAACACCGGGGAGCTGTTTTTT. As protein: CASSPLAGSNTGELFF.

There are many counts of this clonotype. The chain has TRBV28 and TRBJ1-5; 7 nucleotides match TRBD1. CDR3 size: 15 residues. The V gene's germline CDR1 is MDHEN and CDR2 SYDVKM. V lost 4 bases to trimming and J lost 3 bases; unmatched junction nucleotides: 6. The CDR3 region has the DNA TGTGCCAGCAGTTGGGACAGTCAGACCAATCAGCCCCAGCATTTT. It encodes CASSWDSQTNQPQHF.

This clonotype was observed a few times. The chain carries TRBV6-2 or TRBV6-3 and TRBJ2-5, with TRBD2 matching 8 bases. The germline CDR1 and CDR2 sequences are MNHEY and SVGEGT. The CDR3 has 15 amino acids. The V and J ends lost 0 bases and 1 base, in that order; junction bases with no gene match: 1. CDR3 protein: CASSYSGRGQETQYF. CDR3 in DNA: TGTGCCAGCAGTTACTCCGGGAGGGGCCAAGAGACCCAGTACTTC.

This clonotype was counted at least ten times. CDR3 region: CSVGTGSNQPQHF. CDR3 bases: TGCAGCGTAGGGACAGGGAGCAATCAGCCCCAGCATTTT. The chain joins TRBV29-1 to TRBJ1-5; 9 bases are a match to TRBD1. Germline-derived CDR1 and CDR2 are SQVTM and ANQGSEA. The V segment lost 6 bases and the J segment 1 base; nucleotides outside the gene matches: 1. This CDR3 is built from 13 residues.

This clonotype was recorded at least ten times. This chain uses TRBV7-2 with TRBJ2-5; 8 bases are shared with TRBD1. J was trimmed by 5 bases and V by 0 bases; bases with no gene match: 8. CDR3 length: 16 residues. The V gene's germline CDR1 is SGHTA and CDR2 FQGNSA. This chain's CDR3 is CASSLAPRGLQETQYF. CDR3 nucleotides: TGTGCCAGCAGCTTAGCCCCCAGGGGGCTACAGGAGACCCAGTACTTC.

This clonotype appeared many times. This chain links TRBV7-6 with TRBJ2-1, with D perhaps TRBD1 or TRBD2 (6 bases each). Trimming shortened V by 5 bases and J by 8 bases, and 16 bases separated the two germline ends. This CDR3 is built from 14 residues. Germline V gene lookup returns CDR1 SGHVS and CDR2 FNYEAQ. CDR3 residues: CASSPTGARDEQFF. Here the CDR3 DNA reads TGTGCCAGCAGCCCCACGGGGGCTAGGGATGAGCAGTTCTTC.

There are many counts of this clonotype. The rearrangement links TRBV29-1 to TRBJ1-1; 9 positions match TRBD1. CDR3 length equals 13 residues. With 6 bases clipped from V and 4 bases from J, the junction kept 6 bases outside the gene matches. Germline values: CDR1 SQVTM, CDR2 ANQGSEA. The chain's CDR3 is CSVAGTGSTEAFF. Written as DNA, the CDR3 is TGCAGCGTGGCCGGGACAGGGAGCACTGAAGCTTTCTTT. The whole variable domain, filled in from reference TRBV29-1 and TRBJ1-1, reads SAVISQKPSRDICQRGTSLTIQCQVDSQVTMMFWYRQQPGQSLTLIATANQGSEATYESGFVIDKFPISRPNLTFSTLTVSNMSPEDSSIYLCSVAGTGSTEAFFGQGTRLTVV.

At least ten counts were recorded for this clonotype. The chain combines TRBV6-6 with TRBJ2-1; tentative D call: TRBD2 (5 bases). The CDR3 length is 14 residues. Germline CDR1 reads MNHNY; CDR2 reads SVGAGI (reference sequence). V lost 0 bases to trimming and J lost 4 bases, with 7 bases between them. The CDR3 sequence: CASSYSRVYNEQFF. The DNA for the CDR3 is TGTGCCAGCAGTTACTCGAGGGTTTACAATGAGCAGTTCTTC.

This clonotype was seen ten or more times. This chain joins TRBV6-5 and TRBJ1-2, with D hard to call. Between the trimmed V and J ends, which lost 8 bases and 2 bases, there was a span of 21 bases. The CDR3 loop spans 16 amino acids. The germline CDR1 and CDR2 sequences are MNHEY and SVGAGI. The CDR3 sequence is CASRRAGDSSNYGYTF. CDR3 nucleotides: TGTGCCAGCCGGCGGGCAGGCGATAGCTCCAACTATGGCTACACCTTC.

This clonotype was seen a handful of times. This chain links TRBV5-4 with TRBJ2-4; 13 nucleotides match TRBD2. Trimming took 4 bases from V and 6 from J; bases not matched to a gene: 10. This CDR3 is built from 17 residues. Germline-derived CDR1 and CDR2 are SGHNT and YYREEE (reference sequence). CDR3 nucleotide sequence: TGTGCCAGCAGCCCGGGACTAGCGGGGCAAGAGGGAAACATTCAGTACTTC. Translating gives CASSPGLAGQEGNIQYF.

The CDR3: CSVEAGWDTGELFF. In DNA form, the CDR3 reads TGCAGCGTTGAAGCAGGGTGGGACACCGGGGAGCTGTTTTTT. The rearrangement links TRBV29-1 to TRBJ2-2; a possible D gene is TRBD1 (5 bases). CDR3 size: 14 residues. Germline V gives CDR1 SQVTM, CDR2 ANQGSEA. V was shortened by 1 base and J by 3 bases, with 9 bases between the two germline ends.

This clonotype was counted a few times. V usage is TRBV20-1 and J usage is TRBJ2-1, with D perhaps TRBD1 (5 bases). CDR3 length: 15 residues. Germline V gene lookup returns CDR1 DFQATT and CDR2 SNEGSKA (reference sequence). Trimming removed 0 bases from V and 0 bases from J, with 9 bases in between. The DNA of the CDR3 is TGCAGTGCTAGAGATGGCAGGGCCTCCTACAATGAGCAGTTCTTC. Protein: CSARDGRASYNEQFF.

This clonotype showed up just a few times. The chain has TRBV5-4 and TRBJ2-3; D ambiguous. CDR3 length: 13 residues. Trimming left V 3 bases short and J 4 bases short, with 9 bases between. Per the germline V gene, CDR1 is SGHNT and CDR2 is YYREEE (reference sequence). In nucleotides, the CDR3 is TGTGCCAGCAGCTCTCCCCGTTCAGATACGCAGTATTTT. Translated, it gives CASSSPRSDTQYF.

This clonotype was counted at least ten times. This rearrangement joins TRBV13 to TRBJ2-7; 11 bases match TRBD2. V was pared by 5 bases and J by 5 bases, with 8 bases of the junction left unmatched. Germline V CDR1 and CDR2: PRHDT, FYEKMQ (reference sequence). The length of the CDR3 is 15 residues. The CDR3 region has the DNA TGTGCCAGCAGCGTGACTAGCGGGGCACAGAACGAGCAGTACTTC. Its translation is CASSVTSGAQNEQYF.

This clonotype came up a few times. The chain has TRBV2 and TRBJ1-2; D is possibly TRBD1 (5 bases). The CDR3 is made up of 13 amino acids. Looked up from germline, CDR1 is SNHLY and CDR2 is FYNNEI. V gave up 7 bases and J gave up 0 bases, with 9 bases separating them. This CDR3 is CASTWGPNYGYTF. The CDR3 coding sequence is TGTGCCAGCACGTGGGGACCTAACTATGGCTACACCTTC.

In its sample, this clonotype was seen a few times. The chain couples TRBV28 to TRBJ2-3; D uncertain. CDR1 and CDR2 (germline): MDHEN, SYDVKM. The V end was cut by 3 bases, the J end by 6 bases, with 25 bases between. CDR3 length: 18 amino acids. In DNA, the CDR3 is TGTGCCAGCAGTTTCAGCTCCTCTAAGGCGGCCATGGCGGATACGCAGTATTTT. Its protein product is CASSFSSSKAAMADTQYF.

This clonotype was seen only a few times. Being one base from a much bigger clone, this may be a read error. The gene calls are TRBV12-3 or TRBV12-4 and TRBJ2-2, with D unresolved. The CDR3 covers 14 residues. Between the trimmed V and J ends, which lost 5 bases and 6 bases, there was a span of 13 bases. CDR3 protein: CASSVCKGSGELFF. In DNA, the CDR3 is TGTGCCAGCAGTGTGTGTAAGGGTTCCGGGGAGCTGTTTTTT.

The chain combines TRBV3-1 with TRBJ1-2; 9 bases match TRBD1. Germline V gene lookup returns CDR1 LGHDT and CDR2 YNNKEL (reference sequence). CDR3 size: 15 residues. V lost 5 bases, J lost 7 bases, and 11 bases stayed unmatched. The CDR3 spells CASSFPSGTGCGYTF. Here the CDR3 DNA reads TGTGCCAGCAGCTTTCCCTCCGGGACAGGGTGTGGCTACACCTTC.

This clonotype was detected only a few times. V is TRBV6-1 and J is TRBJ2-2, with TRBD2 as a possible D gene (5 bases). The CDR3 runs 19 residues. V was clipped by 1 base and J by 5 bases, with 23 bases between them. Germline V lookup: CDR1 MNHNS, CDR2 SASEGT. CDR3 protein: CASSEGYQFGAGGTGELFF. In DNA, the CDR3 is TGTGCCAGCAGTGAAGGGTACCAATTTGGCGCCGGAGGTACCGGGGAGCTGTTTTTT.

The chain links TRBV7-2 to TRBJ2-3; unclear D gene. CDR1 and CDR2 (germline): SGHTA, FQGNSA. Trimming shortened V by 3 bases and J by 3 bases, and 10 bases separated the two germline ends. The CDR3 covers 14 residues. For the CDR3, the DNA is TGTGCCAGCAGCTTTCTCTCCGTTACAGATACGCAGTATTTT. Amino acid sequence: CASSFLSVTDTQYF.

This clonotype was counted at least ten times. CDR3 DNA sequence: TGTGCCAGTAGTATCACTAGCGGGGGGTCCTACGAGCAGTACTTC. This sequence encodes CASSITSGGSYEQYF. The chain has TRBV19 and TRBJ2-7, with TRBD2 matching over 12 bases. This CDR3 has 15 amino acids. V gave up 3 bases and J gave up 1 base; unmatched junction bases: 1. CDR1 LNHDA and CDR2 SQIVND come from the germline V gene (reference sequence).

This clonotype showed up many times. The J gene is TRBJ1-6, the V gene TRBV12-3 or TRBV12-4; perhaps TRBD1 as D (5 bases). The CDR3 runs to 15 residues. Trimming took 4 bases from V and 5 from J, leaving 12 bases between them. CDR3 loop: CASSSGTVDNSPLHF. CDR3 sequence (DNA): TGTGCCAGCAGTTCCGGGACGGTTGATAATTCACCCCTCCACTTT.